This TCR beta chain is from a study of somatic mutations in cytotoxic T cells in rheumatoid arthritis. Notes on the study in general: Between rheumatoid arthritis patients and age-matched healthy controls, CD8+ T-cell clonality showed no significant difference. Patients with rheumatoid arthritis showed a slight underrepresentation of TRBV07, a finding that was never subjected to any adjustment for multiple comparisons. The CD8+ clonality of rheumatoid arthritis patients increased with age, whereas that of healthy controls did not.

Once isolated by positive magnetic bead selection, the CD4+ and CD8+ cells had their purity checked by flow cytometry. The method was immunoSEQ multiplex PCR; TCRdb's version includes in-frame clones alone and lacks a portion of them. The sample records around 6,500 clones, less than 75% being singletons. The CDR3 length is 16 residues. The germline V gene encodes CDR1 SEHNR and CDR2 FQNEAQ (reference sequence). V was clipped by 1 base and J by 4 bases, with 17 bases between them. As to this clone: As yet, its antigen is unknown.

The specimen was CD8+ T cells sorted from blood. The clonotype originates from a man aged 40-50 years in good health. The chain couples TRBV7-9 to TRBJ2-7; no reliable D call. This chain's CDR3 is CASSLGIGSRKYEQYF. The CDR3 nucleotides read TGTGCCAGCAGCTTAGGTATCGGTAGTAGAAAATACGAGCAGTACTTC.